The subject of this entry is one TCR beta chain. What it binds is unknown. RNA transcripts gave rise to amplified TCR beta CDR3 regions. Using the HTBI primer set, a first-round RT-PCR was run on the TCR CDR3. TCRdb processed the multiplex PCR reads anew with MiXCR; each CDR3 protein has one entry. The table has approximately 620,000 distinct CDR3 sequences, approximately 15% seen once. This sample is drawn from a study of T cells in Graves' hyperthyroidism and ophthalmopathy. Background on the study: Upon initial diagnosis and before any treatment, peripheral blood was collected. General study findings and limits: Blood also showed most of the thyroid clonotypes that were expanded above 0.001.

Pregnant or lactating patients were excluded, as were those with uncontrolled infection or other autoimmune disease. V was trimmed by 4 bases and J by 6 bases, leaving 16 bases between them. The CDR3 length is 16 residues. In germline, CDR1 is SEHNR, CDR2 FQNEAQ (reference sequence). The clonotype was recovered from a woman aged 35 to 49 with Graves' ophthalmopathy. This chain connects TRBV7-9 to TRBJ1-6; D may be TRBD1 (5 bases). Sequenced: blood. The CDR3 reads CASSSYYGARNSPLHF. In nucleotides, the CDR3 is TGTGCCAGCAGCTCCTATTACGGGGCTCGTAATTCACCCCTCCACTTT.